These 13 T cell receptor beta chains were all obtained from the same sample, sequenced in a study of Ad26.COV2.S vaccination and SARS-CoV-2 variants. The sample's treatment: 15 to 20 received Ad26.COV2.S at low or high dose, single or two shots; roughly 5 received placebo; per-sample allocation not given. All samples were drawn on day 63, counting from the first vaccine or placebo injection. Assay used: immunoSEQ multiplex PCR; TCRdb lists only in-frame clones, some missing. This sample yields 440,000 or so clones, of which about nine tenths are seen a single time; around 1.8% belongs to the top ten. The sample here was peripheral blood, taken in a trial of Ad26.COV2.S vaccine versus placebo. Receptors originate from a person between 18 and 65 years old who received the Ad26.COV2.S COVID-19 vaccine or a placebo.

The chain employs TRBV11-2 and TRBJ1-5; D gene ambiguous. The length of the CDR3 is 13 residues. Germline CDR1 SGHAT, CDR2 FQNNGV. The germline V and J ends were trimmed by 5 bases and 2 bases, with 7 bases remaining between them. The CDR3 sequence is CASSLTRNQPQHF. CDR3 in DNA: TGTGCCAGCAGCCTGACACGCAATCAGCCCCAGCATTTT.

The J gene is TRBJ1-5, the V gene TRBV30; no reliable D call. V shed 7 bases and J shed 3 bases, with 10 bases lying between them. Germline-derived CDR1 and CDR2 are GTSNPN and SVGIG (reference sequence). The CDR3 has 12 residues. The CDR3 is CAFGVYNQPQHF. CDR3 DNA: TGTGCCTTCGGGGTCTACAATCAGCCCCAGCATTTT.

The V call is TRBV5-1, the J call TRBJ1-2; 7 bases map to TRBD1. The trim removed 0 bases at V and 8 bases at J, leaving 7 bases unmatched. The CDR3 is 14 amino acids. Germline V lookup: CDR1 SGHRS, CDR2 YFSETQ. As DNA, the CDR3 is TGCGCCAGCAGCTTGGACTCAGGGGGGTCCGGCTACACCTTC. Translating gives CASSLDSGGSGYTF. Variable domain in full (rest from reference TRBV5-1 and TRBJ1-2): KAGVTQTPRYLIKTRGQQVTLSCSPISGHRSVSWYQQTPGQGLQFLFEYFSETQRNKGNFPGRFSGRQFSNSRSEMNVSTLELGDSALYLCASSLDSGGSGYTFGSGTRLTVV.

This sequence joins TRBV7-8 and TRBJ2-1, with D perhaps assigned TRBD1 or TRBD2 (5 bases each). The CDR3 is 17 residues long. CDR1 SGHVS and CDR2 FQNEAQ come from the germline V gene. Trimming stripped 5 bases from V and 4 bases from J, with 21 bases between. CDR3 sequence: CASSALGPRKVYNEQFF. The CDR3 DNA reads TGTGCCAGCAGCGCATTGGGACCCCGCAAAGTGTACAATGAGCAGTTCTTC.

The chain employs TRBV27 and TRBJ2-2; 9 nucleotides align to TRBD1. Per germline, CDR1 MNHEY and CDR2 SMNVEV (reference sequence). J lost 4 bases, V lost 8 bases, and 11 bases had no gene match. The CDR3 covers 16 residues. CDR3 in DNA: TGTGCCAGCCCCAAGGACCGACAGGGGGGCACCGGGGAGCTGTTTTTT. Translated: CASPKDRQGGTGELFF.

The V and J genes are TRBV18 and TRBJ1-6; D might be TRBD1 (5 bases). Germline V gene lookup returns CDR1 KGHSH and CDR2 LQKENI. V was trimmed by 2 bases and J by 5 bases, leaving 13 bases between them. The CDR3 runs 16 residues. The CDR3 DNA follows: TGTGCCAGCTCACCATATCAGCAGGGTGATAATTCACCCCTCCACTTT. The encoded protein is CASSPYQQGDNSPLHF. Using reference TRBV18 and TRBJ1-6 for the parts outside the CDR3, the full variable domain is NAGVMQNPRHLVRRRGQEARLRCSPMKGHSHVYWYRQLPEEGLKFMVYLQKENIIDESGMPKERFSAEFPKEGPSILRIQQVVRGDSAAYFCASSPYQQGDNSPLHFGNGTRLTVT.

V gene TRBV12-3 or TRBV12-4 combines with J gene TRBJ1-5, with D uncertain. This CDR3 contains 13 residues. V was pared by 5 bases and J by 4 bases, with 9 bases between. Written as DNA, the CDR3 is TGTGCCAGCAGTCCCCGTGATAATCAGCCCCAGCATTTT. This sequence encodes CASSPRDNQPQHF.

The V call is TRBV19, the J call TRBJ1-4; 7 bases align to TRBD1. The CDR3 has 15 amino acids. The junction had 6 bases not matched to a gene; V was cut back by 4 bases and J by 4 bases. The V gene's germline CDR1 is LNHDA and CDR2 SQIVND (reference sequence). CDR3 amino acids: CASSKGQPYNEKLFF. Written as DNA, the CDR3 is TGTGCCAGTAGTAAGGGACAGCCGTATAATGAAAAACTGTTTTTT.

The genes are TRBV20-1 and TRBJ1-4; no definite D call. The CDR3 extends over 11 amino acids. V gave up 3 bases and J gave up 11 bases, with 10 bases separating them. Germline-derived CDR1 and CDR2 are DFQATT and SNEGSKA (reference sequence). The CDR3 coding sequence is TGCAGTGCTAGTAGCGGCCGGAAACTGTTTTTT. It is translated as CSASSGRKLFF.

V gene TRBV18 combines with J gene TRBJ1-1; TRBD1 is a possible D gene (5 bases). CDR1 and CDR2 from the germline V gene are KGHSH and LQKENI. Deletions cut 6 bases from V and 1 base from J, with 9 bases between. The CDR3 has 13 amino acids. The CDR3 nucleotides read TGTGCCAGCTCCGAGGGACCGAACACTGAAGCTTTCTTT. It codes for CASSEGPNTEAFF.

The chain has TRBV28 and TRBJ1-3; weak D call: TRBD1 (6 bases). CDR1 and CDR2 (germline): MDHEN, SYDVKM. CDR3 size: 13 residues. Between the trimmed V and J ends, which lost 7 bases and 4 bases, there was a span of 11 bases. The CDR3 loop reads CASMDSKGNTIYF. In DNA form, the CDR3 reads TGTGCCAGCATGGACAGTAAGGGAAACACCATATATTTT.

The chain joins TRBV29-1 to TRBJ2-5, with a weak D call TRBD1 (6 bases). V was cut by 6 bases and J by 0 bases, with 11 bases left in between. This CDR3 comprises 13 residues. Germline V gives CDR1 SQVTM, CDR2 ANQGSEA. Here the CDR3 reads CSVRTGNQETQYF. CDR3 DNA: TGCAGCGTCAGAACAGGGAACCAAGAGACCCAGTACTTC.

The chain combines TRBV20-1 with TRBJ1-1; 7 nucleotides align to TRBD1. With 3 bases clipped from V and 1 base from J, the junction kept 8 bases outside the gene matches. Per the germline V gene, CDR1 is DFQATT and CDR2 is SNEGSKA (reference sequence). The CDR3 consists of 15 residues. This CDR3 reads CSASNLGGANTEAFF. Written as DNA, the CDR3 is TGCAGTGCTAGTAATCTAGGGGGCGCGAACACTGAAGCTTTCTTT.